This is a list of T cell receptor beta chains from one sample in a study of blood T cells in healthy people across ages. TCRdb re-analysed the 5' RACE reads in MiXCR, keeping a single row per CDR3 protein. The sample records roughly 800,000 distinct CDR3 sequences, roughly 64% being singletons. Sequencing was carried out using blood. The receptor set was obtained from a man aged 25-45 years in good health. Each CDR3 is given with its conserved first and last residue. The D gene is left open where the match is weak. The size of a clone is reported for some rows only, either as once, few or many, or as a class for expanded clones.

clone size	J gene	D gene	V gene	CDR3 protein	CDR3 DNA
NA	TRBJ2-6	NA	TRBV27	CASSPWRGPGANVLTF	TGTGCCAGCAGTCCCTGGCGGGGGCCTGGGGCCAACGTCCTGACTTTC
few	TRBJ2-5	TRBD2	TRBV28	CASSLYSLAGGGRETQYF	TGTGCCAGCAGTCTTTACTCACTAGCGGGAGGTGGGAGAGAGACCCAGTACTTC
NA	TRBJ2-5	NA	TRBV21-1	CTQTGEWVAKTQYF	TGTACTCAAACGGGGGAGTGGGTAGCAAAGACCCAGTACTTC
NA	TRBJ2-7	NA	TRBV5-6	CASSPPGSSSYEQYF	TGTGCCAGCAGCCCGCCGGGGTCGAGCTCCTACGAGCAGTACTTC
NA	TRBJ1-5	NA	TRBV6-2/TRBV6-3	CASSYGGLPSNQPQHF	TGTGCCAGCAGTTACGGGGGACTTCCTAGCAATCAGCCCCAGCATTTT
NA	TRBJ1-1	NA	TRBV11-2	CASSTQVRNTEAFF	TGTGCCAGCAGCACACAGGTCCGGAACACTGAAGCTTTCTTT
NA	TRBJ2-1	TRBD1	TRBV12-5	CASANMGQGDEQFF	TGTGCTAGTGCCAACATGGGACAGGGGGACGAGCAGTTCTTC
once	TRBJ1-5	NA	TRBV20-1	CSASQGGSNQPQHF	TGCAGTGCTAGTCAGGGCGGTAGCAATCAGCCCCAGCATTTT
NA	TRBJ2-3	NA	TRBV12-3/TRBV12-4	CASSLHRPCTDTQYF	TGTGCCAGCAGCCTCCACAGACCTTGCACAGATACGCAGTATTTT
few	TRBJ1-2	NA	TRBV7-2	CASSLVQRRGYTF	TGTGCCAGCAGCTTAGTGCAGCGCAGGGGCTACACCTTC
many	TRBJ2-7	NA	TRBV11-2	CASSLAGSKGEQYF	TGTGCCAGCAGCTTAGCGGGGTCTAAGGGCGAGCAGTACTTC
few	TRBJ2-7	TRBD1	TRBV12-3/TRBV12-4	CASRAHGTDTYEQYF	TGTGCCAGCAGGGCGCACGGGACAGATACCTACGAGCAGTACTTC
NA	TRBJ2-7	TRBD2	TRBV3-1	CASSQAAGGREQYF	TGTGCCAGCAGCCAAGCGGCGGGAGGGCGAGAGCAGTACTTC
few	TRBJ2-1	NA	TRBV7-9	CASSPPRSDAEQFF	TGTGCCAGCAGCCCCCCCCGTTCGGATGCTGAGCAGTTCTTC
NA	TRBJ2-5	TRBD2	TRBV7-8	CASSSGLAGGSYNEQYF	TGTGCCAGCAGCTCTGGACTAGCGGGAGGCTCCTACAATGAGCAGTACTTC
NA	TRBJ2-1	TRBD2	TRBV7-2	CASSSDAGTRISEQFF	TGTGCCAGCAGCTCTGATGCCGGGACTAGAATCAGTGAGCAGTTCTTC
NA	TRBJ1-6	NA	TRBV7-8	CASSFQRIDNSPLHF	TGTGCCAGCAGCTTTCAGCGAATCGATAATTCACCCCTCCACTTT
NA	TRBJ2-1	TRBD2	TRBV15	CATSRETGGPAAQFF	TGTGCCACCAGCAGAGAGACGGGAGGGCCGGCGGCACAGTTCTTC
NA	TRBJ2-2	NA	TRBV29-1	CSVQEPAGGRNTGELFF	TGCAGCGTTCAAGAACCGGCAGGGGGGCGAAACACCGGGGAGCTGTTTTTT
NA	TRBJ2-2	TRBD1	TRBV25-1	CASSESRDSYPGELFF	TGTGCCAGCAGTGAATCCCGGGACAGTTACCCCGGGGAGCTGTTTTTT
few	TRBJ1-2	NA	TRBV29-1	CSVGGTQYGYTF	TGCAGCGTTGGGGGGACCCAATATGGCTACACCTTC
few	TRBJ2-7	TRBD2	TRBV28	CASSSFSGSLYEQYF	TGTGCCAGCAGCTCGTTCAGCGGGAGTCTCTACGAGCAGTACTTC
few	TRBJ2-4	TRBD2	TRBV20-1	CSAPGLAGSGLAKNIQYF	TGCAGTGCTCCTGGACTAGCGGGAAGTGGTCTAGCCAAAAACATTCAGTACTTC
NA	TRBJ1-2	NA	TRBV7-9	CASSRTPTHENYGYTF	TGTGCCAGCAGCCGCACACCAACACATGAAAACTATGGCTACACCTTC
few	TRBJ2-1	NA	TRBV4-3	CASSHYASGSYNEQFF	TGCGCCAGCAGCCACTACGCTTCGGGGTCCTACAATGAGCAGTTCTTC